These 17 T cell receptor beta chains were all obtained from the same sample, sequenced in a study of identical twins. TCRdb re-called the 5' RACE reads with MiXCR, one entry per CDR3 protein. Of nearly 650,000 distinct CDR3 sequences detected, roughly 7.1% appear once; the ten largest clones hold roughly 1.6%. This same sample was also taken into another study, of yellow fever vaccine responses in identical twins.

The sample taken for sequencing was PBMCs. These receptors all stem from a woman younger than 35 in good health.

This clonotype has only a few counts. The rearrangement links TRBV20-1 to TRBJ2-7; D gene unclear. The V end was cut by 3 bases, the J end by 1 base, with 10 bases between. CDR1 and CDR2 (germline): DFQATT, SNEGSKA (reference sequence). The CDR3 runs to 13 residues. The CDR3 region has the DNA TGCAGTGCTAGCAGTGCGGTATCCTACGAGCAGTACGTC. It specifies CSASSAVSYEQYV.

J is TRBJ2-7 and V is TRBV12-3 or TRBV12-4; 7 nucleotides line up with TRBD1. V gave up 6 bases and J gave up 3 bases; unmatched junction bases: 5. CDR3 length equals 13 residues. The CDR3, as DNA: TGTGCCAGCAGGGCCGGACAGGTCTACGAGCAGTACTTC. Its protein product is CASRAGQVYEQYF.

This clonotype was detected a few times. The V and J genes are TRBV5-6 and TRBJ2-7; the D gene could be TRBD1 or TRBD2 (5 bases each). V gave up 2 bases and J gave up 3 bases, with 12 bases separating them. The CDR3 extends over 14 amino acids. The V gene's germline CDR1 is SGHDT and CDR2 YYEEEE. CDR3 sequence reads: CASSFGAGIYEQYV. In DNA, the CDR3 is TGTGCCAGCAGCTTCGGGGCAGGGATCTACGAGCAGTACGTC.

The J gene is TRBJ1-1, the V gene TRBV2; 8 nucleotides align to TRBD1. The V gene end was trimmed by 6 bases and the J gene end by 1 base; junction bases not matched to a gene: 4. The CDR3 consists of 14 residues. Germline CDR1 SNHLY, CDR2 FYNNEI. As DNA, the CDR3 is TGTGCCAGCAGGTACGGACAGGGGAACACTGAAGCTTTCTTT. Its protein is CASRYGQGNTEAFF.

This sequence joins TRBV10-2 and TRBJ2-3; 9 bases are shared with TRBD2. The CDR3 is 15 amino acids. The germline V gene has CDR1 WSHSY and CDR2 SAAADI. The V and J ends lost 4 bases and 1 base, in that order; junction bases with no gene match: 3. CDR3 DNA: TGCGCCAGCAGTGGGGCGGGGGGGGGCACAGATACGCAGTATTTT. Amino acid sequence: CASSGAGGGTDTQYF.

This clonotype was observed at least ten times. The J gene is TRBJ1-4, the V gene TRBV5-1; perhaps TRBD1 as D (5 bases). Trimming shortened V by 4 bases and J by 6 bases, and 13 bases separated the two germline ends. The CDR3 has 14 residues. Germline CDR1 is SGHRS and CDR2 is YFSETQ. CDR3 in DNA: TGCGCCAGCAGCGCGGGACGGCCCTATGAAAAACTGTTTTTT. It codes for CASSAGRPYEKLFF.

The chain uses TRBV28 and TRBJ2-3, with unresolved D. The length of the CDR3 is 14 residues. Germline loops: CDR1 MDHEN, CDR2 SYDVKM. The V and J ends lost 2 bases and 5 bases respectively, with 11 bases between them. Here the CDR3 reads CASSLGRVQDTQYF. The CDR3 DNA follows: TGTGCCAGCAGTTTAGGTCGTGTTCAAGATACGCAGTATTTT.

This clonotype was recorded many times. The chain employs TRBV9 and TRBJ1-3; TRBD1 is a possible D gene (6 bases). The V gene lost 3 bases and the J gene lost 0 bases, with 10 bases spanning the gap. This CDR3 has 15 residues. From germline, CDR1 is SGDLS and CDR2 YYNGEE. The CDR3 DNA follows: TGTGCCAGCAGCGCCTCGGGACACTCTGGAAACACCATATATTTT. It specifies CASSASGHSGNTIYF.

The V and J genes are TRBV11-2 and TRBJ2-3; a possible D gene is TRBD2 (6 bases). Germline CDR1 reads SGHAT; CDR2 reads FQNNGV. The V end was cut by 1 base, the J end by 2 bases, with 22 bases between. The CDR3 loop spans 19 amino acids. The CDR3 spells CASSLVAPGGSGNTDTQYF. DNA of the CDR3: TGTGCCAGCAGCTTAGTAGCCCCCGGCGGTAGCGGAAACACAGATACGCAGTATTTT.

The table lists this clonotype with many counts. J is TRBJ1-5 and V is TRBV12-3 or TRBV12-4, with D unresolved. V was trimmed by 4 bases and J by 5 bases, leaving 12 bases between them. This CDR3 contains 14 residues. CDR3 bases: TGTGCCAGCAGTTCCCACGGCAGCTATCAGCCCCAGCATTTT. It encodes CASSSHGSYQPQHF.

This clonotype was seen a few times. The J gene is TRBJ2-1, the V gene TRBV3-1; tentatively, D is TRBD1 (7 bases). The germline CDR1 and CDR2 sequences are LGHDT and YNNKEL (reference sequence). CDR3 length equals 15 residues. V lost 3 bases to trimming and J lost 9 bases, with 18 bases between them. CDR3 in amino acids: CASSQGQGGTGEQFF. In DNA, the CDR3 is TGTGCCAGCAGCCAGGGCCAGGGGGGAACTGGTGAGCAGTTCTTC.

This clonotype was detected many times. V usage is TRBV9 and J usage is TRBJ2-7; D is ambiguous. Germline V lookup: CDR1 SGDLS, CDR2 YYNGEE. V was cut by 0 bases and J by 1 base, with 5 bases left in between. There are 13 residues in the CDR3. CDR3 coding DNA: TGTGCCAGCAGCGTAGACAGTTCCTACGAGCAGTACTTC. It translates to CASSVDSSYEQYF.

This clonotype was seen more than once but under ten times. The rearrangement joins TRBV20-1 to TRBJ1-2; D is unresolved. CDR1 is DFQATT and CDR2 is SNEGSKA in the germline V gene (reference sequence). V was trimmed by 2 bases and J by 5 bases, leaving 21 bases between them. The CDR3 is made up of 16 amino acids. The CDR3 sequence is CSARPLNSYGLYGYTF. CDR3 in DNA: TGCAGTGCTAGACCCCTTAACAGCTACGGATTATATGGCTACACCTTC.

The sample holds a few counts of this clonotype. V is TRBV7-9 and J is TRBJ2-5; 8 bases agree with TRBD2. CDR1 is SEHNR and CDR2 is FQNEAQ in the germline V gene (reference sequence). V lost 4 bases to trimming and J lost 5 bases; unmatched junction nucleotides: 6. The CDR3 consists of 14 residues. CDR3 sequence reads: CASSSGLVVETQYF. The CDR3 DNA sequence: TGTGCCAGCAGCTCGGGACTAGTGGTCGAGACCCAGTACTTC.

This clonotype was detected only a few times. V and J are TRBV11-2 and TRBJ2-1; 9 bases are a match to TRBD1. CDR3 length: 15 residues. The junction had 9 bases not matched to a gene; V was cut back by 5 bases and J by 7 bases. Germline V gene data show CDR1 as SGHAT and CDR2 as FQNNGV. CDR3 region: CASSTPGQGGNEQFF. The CDR3 bases are TGTGCCAGCAGCACCCCGGGACAGGGTGGAAATGAGCAGTTCTTC. The full variable domain, rest sourced from reference TRBV11-2 and TRBJ2-1, is EAGVAQSPRYKIIEKRQSVAFWCNPISGHATLYWYQQILGQGPKLLIQFQNNGVVDDSQLPKDRFSAERLKGVDSTLKIQPAKLEDSAVYLCASSTPGQGGNEQFFGPGTRLTVL.

The V and J genes are TRBV23-1 and TRBJ1-6, with D possibly being TRBD1 (5 bases). TRBV23-1 is reported as an ORF; its role is uncertain. V was pared by 6 bases and J by 2 bases, with 14 bases between. CDR3 length: 16 amino acids. The CDR3, as DNA: TGCGCCAGCAGGGGACGACACTCAACCTATAATTCACCCCTCCACTTT. Translation gives CASRGRHSTYNSPLHF.

The sample holds many counts of this clonotype. This rearrangement joins TRBV14 to TRBJ1-2, with D tentatively TRBD1 (5 bases). The V and J ends lost 1 base and 4 bases respectively, with 7 bases between them. CDR1 is SGHDN, CDR2 FVKESK, per germline. The length of the CDR3 is 13 residues. The CDR3 coding sequence is TGTGCCAGCAGCCAAGGGACACTCTATGGCTACACCTTC. Translated: CASSQGTLYGYTF.